This TCR beta chain was documented in a study of glioma-infiltrating T cells. V was pared by 1 base and J by 3 bases, with 3 bases of the junction left unmatched. Germline V lookup: CDR1 LGHNT, CDR2 FRNRAP. CDR3 size: 14 residues. The iRepertoire nested amplicon-rescue multiplex PCR amplified TCR alpha and beta CDR3s from RNA. For one-step reverse transcription and amplification, about 90-450 ng of tissue mRNA or PBMC total RNA was used. TCRdb fed the multiplex PCR reads into MiXCR, producing one record per CDR3 protein. Altogether about 110,000 distinct CDR3 sequences are present, less than 30% being singletons, with the ten largest covering around a third. This clonotype was seen more than once but under ten times.

This clonotype was obtained from a human donor with low-grade glioma or glioblastoma, undergoing nonglioma brain surgery, or in good health (not recorded which). What was sequenced was glioma tissue, nonneoplastic brain tissue, or PBMCs (not recorded which). The chain couples TRBV12-5 to TRBJ2-7; 7 nucleotides line up with TRBD1. In DNA, the CDR3 is TGTGCTAGTGGTTTGGACAGGGGAGTCTACGAGCAGTACTTC. It specifies CASGLDRGVYEQYF. Full variable domain (rest looked up from reference TRBV12-5 and TRBJ2-7): DARVTQTPRHKVTEMGQEVTMRCQPILGHNTVFWYRQTMMQGLELLAYFRNRAPLDDSGMPKDRFSAEMPDATLATLKIQPSEPRDSAVYFCASGLDRGVYEQYFGPGTRLTVT.